This entry features one T cell receptor (beta chain) sequence. This sample is drawn from a study of blood T cell repertoires in COVID-19. Germline V CDR1 and CDR2: SGHDT, YYEEEE. V was clipped by 1 base and J by 4 bases, with 11 bases between them. The CDR3 covers 15 residues. The assay was immunoSEQ multiplex PCR, and TCRdb's table has in-frame clones only and misses some. This table has tens of thousands of clones, around 80% appearing once. This TCR was recovered from a woman aged 40 to 50 with acute COVID-19. The sequenced sample was PBMCs or T cells enriched from blood (not recorded which). The chain carries TRBV5-6 and TRBJ2-2; TRBD1 might be the D (5 bases). The CDR3 loop is CASSLQGLTTGELFF. The CDR3 DNA follows: TGTGCCAGCAGCTTGCAGGGTCTGACCACCGGGGAGCTGTTTTTT. The full variable domain, completed using reference TRBV5-6 and TRBJ2-2, is DAGVTQSPTHLIKTRGQQVTLRCSPKSGHDTVSWYQQALGQGPQFIFQYYEEEERQRGNFPDRFSGHQFPNYSSELNVNALLLGDSALYLCASSLQGLTTGELFFGEGSRLTVL.